This is a list of T cell receptor beta chains from one sample in a study of blood T cell repertoires in COVID-19. Sequenced by immunoSEQ multiplex PCR; TCRdb stores in-frame clones only, minus some. The sample lists 350,000 to 450,000 clones; 85% to 90% were seen once. The sample taken for sequencing was PBMCs or T cells enriched from blood (not recorded which). All receptors derive from a man aged 25-45 years who had recovered from COVID-19. The CDR3 runs from the conserved cysteine through the conserved F or W. Each record gives: J gene, V gene, D gene, clone size, CDR3 DNA, CDR3 protein. A D gene is named only where the DNA matches it firmly. Size is stated for part of the rows, as once, few or many counts, or as a class when the clone is expanded.

TRBJ2-3 | TRBV7-3 | - | once | TGTGCCAGCAGCTACGCAGGCACAGATACGCAGTATTTT | CASSYAGTDTQYF
TRBJ1-1 | TRBV19 | - | - | TGTGCCAGTAGTAAAGCCCCGGGAGGCACTGAAGCTTTCTTT | CASSKAPGGTEAFF
TRBJ2-3 | TRBV11-3 | TRBD2 | - | TGTGCCAGCAACTCAGCGGGAAAGGGAGATACGCAGTATTTT | CASNSAGKGDTQYF
TRBJ1-2 | TRBV10-3 | - | - | TGTGCCATCAGTGAGGACCTCCGGGGGAACTATGGCTACACCTTC | CAISEDLRGNYGYTF
TRBJ1-2 | TRBV9 | TRBD1 | - | TGTGCCAGCAGCGTTGGACAGGGGCGTTCTTACACCTTC | CASSVGQGRSYTF
TRBJ2-2 | TRBV5-5 | - | - | TGTGCCAGCAGCTTGCGGAGGGCGAACACCGGGGAGCTGTTTTTT | CASSLRRANTGELFF
TRBJ1-1 | TRBV29-1 | - | - | TGCAGCGTACAGGACAGCCCGGTTGAAGCTTTCTTT | CSVQDSPVEAFF
TRBJ2-7 | TRBV28 | TRBD2 | - | TGTGCCACCTTCGGCGCGGGAGACTCCTACGAGCAGTACTTC | CATFGAGDSYEQYF
TRBJ1-2 | TRBV7-9 | - | - | TGTGCCAGCAGCTTAGAGTCAGCGCGCTACACCTTC | CASSLESARYTF
TRBJ2-7 | TRBV6-4 | TRBD2 | - | TGTGCCAGCATCCCACGGCCTAGCGGGACTCCCTACGAGCAGTACTTC | CASIPRPSGTPYEQYF